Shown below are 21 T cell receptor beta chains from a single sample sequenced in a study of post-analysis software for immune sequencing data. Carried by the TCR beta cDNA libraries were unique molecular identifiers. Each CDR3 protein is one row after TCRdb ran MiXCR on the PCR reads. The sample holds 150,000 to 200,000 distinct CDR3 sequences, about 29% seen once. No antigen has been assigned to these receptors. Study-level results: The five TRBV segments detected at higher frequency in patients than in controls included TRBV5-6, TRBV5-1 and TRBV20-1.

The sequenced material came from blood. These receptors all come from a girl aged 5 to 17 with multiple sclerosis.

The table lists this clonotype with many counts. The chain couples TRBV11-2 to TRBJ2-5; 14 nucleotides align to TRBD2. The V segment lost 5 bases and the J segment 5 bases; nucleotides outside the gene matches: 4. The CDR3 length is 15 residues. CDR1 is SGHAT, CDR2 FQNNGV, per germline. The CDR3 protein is CASSRGLAGDETQYF. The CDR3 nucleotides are TGTGCCAGCAGCCGGGGACTAGCGGGAGACGAGACCCAGTACTTC. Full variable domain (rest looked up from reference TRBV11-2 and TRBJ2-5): EAGVAQSPRYKIIEKRQSVAFWCNPISGHATLYWYQQILGQGPKLLIQFQNNGVVDDSQLPKDRFSAERLKGVDSTLKIQPAKLEDSAVYLCASSRGLAGDETQYFGPGTRLLVL.

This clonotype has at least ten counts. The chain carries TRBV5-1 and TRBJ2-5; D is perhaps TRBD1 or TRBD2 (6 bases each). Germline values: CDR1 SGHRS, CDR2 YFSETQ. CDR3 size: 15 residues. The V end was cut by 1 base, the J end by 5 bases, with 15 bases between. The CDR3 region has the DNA TGCGCCAGCAGCTTGAGACAGGAGGGTGACGAGACCCAGTACTTC. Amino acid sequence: CASSLRQEGDETQYF.

For the CDR3, the DNA is TGTGCCAGCAGCCAGTGCCGGGGGAGGTGCAGCAATCAGCCCCAGCATTTT. This encodes CASSQCRGRCSNQPQHF. This chain uses TRBV3-1 with TRBJ1-5; tentative D call: TRBD1 (5 bases). V lost 3 bases and J 1 base, leaving 16 bases between the germline ends. Germline V gene sequence: CDR1 LGHDT, CDR2 YNNKEL (reference sequence). The CDR3 spans 17 residues.

DNA of the CDR3: TGCGCCAGCAGCTCGGGGGCGAACTATGGCTACACCTTC. Translated, it gives CASSSGANYGYTF. The rearrangement uses TRBV5-1 and TRBJ1-2, with D tentatively TRBD1 (6 bases). Per germline, CDR1 SGHRS and CDR2 YFSETQ. The CDR3 spans 13 residues. Trimming stripped 3 bases from V and 2 bases from J, with 8 bases between.

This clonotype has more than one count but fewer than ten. CDR3 bases: TGTGCCAGCTGGCCGGGGGGACTCCCCACTTGGCAGTACTTC. The encoded protein is CASWPGGLPTWQYF. V and J are TRBV5-5 and TRBJ2-5; 7 positions match TRBD2. The CDR3 runs to 14 residues. CDR1 and CDR2 (germline): SGHKS, YYEKEE (reference sequence). V was clipped by 7 bases and J by 11 bases; unmatched bases: 17.

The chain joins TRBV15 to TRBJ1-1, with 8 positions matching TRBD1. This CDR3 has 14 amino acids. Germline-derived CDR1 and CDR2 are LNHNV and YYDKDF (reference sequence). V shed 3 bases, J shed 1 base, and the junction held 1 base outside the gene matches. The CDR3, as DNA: TGTGCCACCAGCAGGGGGACAGGGAACACTGAAGCTTTCTTT. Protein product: CATSRGTGNTEAFF.

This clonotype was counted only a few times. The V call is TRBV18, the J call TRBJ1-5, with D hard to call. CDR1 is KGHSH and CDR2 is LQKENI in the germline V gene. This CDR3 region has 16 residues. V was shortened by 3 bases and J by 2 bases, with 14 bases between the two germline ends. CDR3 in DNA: TGTGCCAGCTCACCGTCGGGTGGTGGGGGCAATCAGCCCCAGCATTTT. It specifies CASSPSGGGGNQPQHF.

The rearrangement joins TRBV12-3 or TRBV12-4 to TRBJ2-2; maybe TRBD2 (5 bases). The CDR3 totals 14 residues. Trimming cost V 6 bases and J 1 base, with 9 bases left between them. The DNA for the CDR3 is TGTGCCAGCAGAGTACTAGGGAACACCGGGGAGCTGTTTTTT. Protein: CASRVLGNTGELFF.

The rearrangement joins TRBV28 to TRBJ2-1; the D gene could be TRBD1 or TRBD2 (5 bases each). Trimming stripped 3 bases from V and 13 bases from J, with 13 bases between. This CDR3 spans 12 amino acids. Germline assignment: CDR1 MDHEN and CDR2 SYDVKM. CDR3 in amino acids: CASSLDGDQQFF. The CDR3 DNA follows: TGTGCCAGCAGTTTGGACGGGGACCAACAGTTCTTC.

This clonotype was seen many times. The DNA for the CDR3 is TGTGCCAGCACCCCCGAGCAAAACATTCAGTACTTC. Translation gives CASTPEQNIQYF. V and J are TRBV12-3 or TRBV12-4 and TRBJ2-4; no clear D. This CDR3 is built from 12 residues. V was cut by 7 bases and J by 5 bases, with 9 bases left in between.

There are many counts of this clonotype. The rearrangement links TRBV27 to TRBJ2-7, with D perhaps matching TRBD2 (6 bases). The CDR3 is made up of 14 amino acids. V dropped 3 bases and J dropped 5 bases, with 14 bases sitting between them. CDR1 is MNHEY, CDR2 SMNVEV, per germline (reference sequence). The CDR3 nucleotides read TGTGCCAGCAGTTTTGCGGGACCATCCGACGAGCAGTACTTC. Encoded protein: CASSFAGPSDEQYF.

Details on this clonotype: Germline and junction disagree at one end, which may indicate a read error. The CDR3: CAGSRTSGGYYEQYF. As DNA, the CDR3 is TGTGCCGGCAGCCGGACTAGCGGGGGGTACTACGAGCAGTACTTC. This chain links TRBV7-2 with TRBJ2-7, with TRBD2 identical over 14 bases. The CDR3 sequence is 15 residues long. The germline V gene encodes CDR1 SGHTA and CDR2 FQGNSA. The variable domain in full, completed from reference TRBV7-2 and TRBJ2-7, reads GAGVSQSPSNKVTEKGKDVELRCDPISGHTALYWYRQSLGQGLEFLIYFQGNSAPDKSGLPSDRFSAERTGGSVSTLTIQRTQQEDSAVYLCAGSRTSGGYYEQYFGPGTRLTVT.

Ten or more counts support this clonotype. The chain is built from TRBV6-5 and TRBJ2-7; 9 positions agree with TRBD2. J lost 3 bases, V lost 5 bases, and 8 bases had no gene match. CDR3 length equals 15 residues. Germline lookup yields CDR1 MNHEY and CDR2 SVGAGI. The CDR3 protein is CASSTRLAAFYEQYF. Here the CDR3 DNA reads TGTGCCAGCAGTACCCGACTAGCGGCCTTCTACGAGCAGTACTTC.

CDR3 nucleotide sequence: TGTGCCAGCAGCCCCGGGACAGCAAGGCAGAACTATGGCTACACCTTC. Its protein is CASSPGTARQNYGYTF. The chain couples TRBV7-2 to TRBJ1-2; 7 bases are a match to TRBD1. V shed 5 bases, J shed 2 bases, and the junction held 11 bases outside the gene matches. The CDR3 spans 16 residues. Germline V lookup: CDR1 SGHTA, CDR2 FQGNSA. Combining the CDR3 with reference TRBV7-2 and TRBJ1-2 gives the whole variable domain GAGVSQSPSNKVTEKGKDVELRCDPISGHTALYWYRQSLGQGLEFLIYFQGNSAPDKSGLPSDRFSAERTGGSVSTLTIQRTQQEDSAVYLCASSPGTARQNYGYTFGSGTRLTVV.

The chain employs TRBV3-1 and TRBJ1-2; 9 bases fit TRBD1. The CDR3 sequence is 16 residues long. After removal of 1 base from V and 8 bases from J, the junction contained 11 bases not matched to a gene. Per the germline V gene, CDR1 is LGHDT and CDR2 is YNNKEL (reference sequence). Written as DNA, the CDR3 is TGTGCCAGCAGCCAAGTGGTGGGGACAGGGTTCCTCGGCTACACCTTC. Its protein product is CASSQVVGTGFLGYTF.

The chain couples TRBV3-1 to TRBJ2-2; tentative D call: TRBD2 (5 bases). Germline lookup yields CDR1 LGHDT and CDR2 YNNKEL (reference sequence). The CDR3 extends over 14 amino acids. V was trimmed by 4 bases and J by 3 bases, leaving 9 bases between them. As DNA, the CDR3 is TGTGCCAGCAGCCCGAGGGCACACACCGGGGAGCTGTTTTTT. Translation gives CASSPRAHTGELFF.

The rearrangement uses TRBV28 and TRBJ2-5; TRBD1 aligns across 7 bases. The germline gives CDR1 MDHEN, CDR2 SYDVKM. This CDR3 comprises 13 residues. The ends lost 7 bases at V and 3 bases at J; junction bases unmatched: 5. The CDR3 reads CASTPTGEETQYF. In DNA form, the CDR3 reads TGTGCCAGCACCCCCACAGGGGAAGAGACCCAGTACTTC.

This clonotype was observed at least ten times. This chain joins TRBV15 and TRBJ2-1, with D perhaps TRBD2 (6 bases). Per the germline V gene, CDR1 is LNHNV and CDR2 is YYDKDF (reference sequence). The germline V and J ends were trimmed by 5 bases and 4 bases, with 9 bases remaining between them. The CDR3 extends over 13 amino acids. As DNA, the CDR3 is TGTGCCACCAGCCGGAGGGAATACAATGAGCAGTTCTTC. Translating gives CATSRREYNEQFF. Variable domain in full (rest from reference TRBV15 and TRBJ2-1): DAMVIQNPRYQVTQFGKPVTLSCSQTLNHNVMYWYQQKSSQAPKLLFHYYDKDFNNEADTPDNFQSRRPNTSFCFLDIRSPGLGDTAMYLCATSRREYNEQFFGPGTRLTVL.

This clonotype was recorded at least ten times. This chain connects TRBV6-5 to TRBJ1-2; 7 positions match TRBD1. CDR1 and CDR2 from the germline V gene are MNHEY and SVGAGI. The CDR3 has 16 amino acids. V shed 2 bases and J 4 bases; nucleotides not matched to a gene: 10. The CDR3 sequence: CASSYRTPSGGYGYTF. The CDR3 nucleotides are TGTGCCAGCAGTTACCGAACTCCTTCAGGGGGCTATGGCTACACCTTC.

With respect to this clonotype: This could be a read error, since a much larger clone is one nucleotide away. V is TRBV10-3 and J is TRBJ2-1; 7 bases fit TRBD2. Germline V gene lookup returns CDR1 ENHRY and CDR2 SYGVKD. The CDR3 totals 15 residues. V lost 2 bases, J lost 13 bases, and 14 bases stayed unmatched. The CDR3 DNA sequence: TGTGCCATCAGTGAGAGGGCGGGAGAAGGGGAGACCCAGTTCTTC. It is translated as CAISERAGEGETQFF.

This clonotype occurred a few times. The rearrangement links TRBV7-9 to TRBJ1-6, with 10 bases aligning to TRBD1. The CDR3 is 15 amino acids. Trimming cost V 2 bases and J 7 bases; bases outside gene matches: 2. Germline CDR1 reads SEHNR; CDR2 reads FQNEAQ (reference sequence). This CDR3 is CASSLRQGANSPLHF. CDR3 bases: TGTGCCAGCAGCTTAAGACAGGGGGCCAATTCACCCCTCCACTTT. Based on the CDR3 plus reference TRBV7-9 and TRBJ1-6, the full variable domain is DTGVSQNPRHKITKRGQNVTFRCDPISEHNRLYWYRQTLGQGPEFLTYFQNEAQLEKSRLLSDRFSAERPKGSFSTLEIQRTEQGDSAMYLCASSLRQGANSPLHFGNGTRLTVT.